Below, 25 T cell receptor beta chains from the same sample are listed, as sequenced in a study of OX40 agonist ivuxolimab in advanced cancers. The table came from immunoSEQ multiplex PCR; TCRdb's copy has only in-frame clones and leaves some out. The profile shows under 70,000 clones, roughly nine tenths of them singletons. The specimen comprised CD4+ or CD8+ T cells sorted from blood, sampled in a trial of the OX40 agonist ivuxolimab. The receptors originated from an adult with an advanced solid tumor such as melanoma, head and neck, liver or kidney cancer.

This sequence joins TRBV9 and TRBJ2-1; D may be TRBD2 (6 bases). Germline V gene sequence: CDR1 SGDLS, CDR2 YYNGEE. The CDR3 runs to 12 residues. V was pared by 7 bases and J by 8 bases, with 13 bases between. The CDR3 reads CASGPEGYEQFF. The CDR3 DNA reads TGTGCCAGCGGTCCGGAGGGCTATGAGCAGTTCTTC.

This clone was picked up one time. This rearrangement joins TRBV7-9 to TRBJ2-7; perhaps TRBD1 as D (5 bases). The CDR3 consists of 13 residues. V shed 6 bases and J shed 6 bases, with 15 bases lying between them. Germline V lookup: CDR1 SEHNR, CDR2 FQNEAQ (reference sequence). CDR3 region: CASRTANRTEQYF. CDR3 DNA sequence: TGTGCCAGCAGGACAGCCAATCGAACCGAGCAGTACTTC.

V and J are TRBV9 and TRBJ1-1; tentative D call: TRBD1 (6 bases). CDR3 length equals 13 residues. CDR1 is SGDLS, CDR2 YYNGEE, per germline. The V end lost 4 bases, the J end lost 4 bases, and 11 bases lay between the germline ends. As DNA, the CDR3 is TGTGCCAGCAGCTTTCAGGGGACCACTGAAGCTTTCTTT. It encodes CASSFQGTTEAFF.

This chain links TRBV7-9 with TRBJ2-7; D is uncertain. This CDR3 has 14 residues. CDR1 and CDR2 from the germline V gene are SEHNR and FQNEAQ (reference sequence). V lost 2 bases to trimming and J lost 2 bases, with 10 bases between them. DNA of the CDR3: TGTGCCAGCAGCTTATTCGCGCGACCCTACGAGCAGTACTTC. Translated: CASSLFARPYEQYF.

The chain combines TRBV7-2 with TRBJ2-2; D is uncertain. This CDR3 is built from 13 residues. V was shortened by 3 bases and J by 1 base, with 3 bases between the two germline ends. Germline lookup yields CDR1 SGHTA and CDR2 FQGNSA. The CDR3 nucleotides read TGTGCCAGCAGCTTCGAGAACACCGGGGAGCTGTTTTTT. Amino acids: CASSFENTGELFF.

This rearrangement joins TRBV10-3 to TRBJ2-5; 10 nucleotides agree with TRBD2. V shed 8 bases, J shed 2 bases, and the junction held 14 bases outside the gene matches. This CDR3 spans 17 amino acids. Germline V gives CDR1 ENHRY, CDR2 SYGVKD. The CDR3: CAISEGLAGALQETQYF. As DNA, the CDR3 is TGTGCCATCTCTGAGGGGCTAGCGGGAGCTTTACAAGAGACCCAGTACTTC.

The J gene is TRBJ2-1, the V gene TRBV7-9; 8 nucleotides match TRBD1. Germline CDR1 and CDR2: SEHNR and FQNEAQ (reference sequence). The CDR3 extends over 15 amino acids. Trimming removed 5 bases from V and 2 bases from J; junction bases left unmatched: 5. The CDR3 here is CASSQAGGTYNEQFF. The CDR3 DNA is TGTGCCAGCAGCCAGGCAGGGGGCACCTACAATGAGCAGTTCTTC.

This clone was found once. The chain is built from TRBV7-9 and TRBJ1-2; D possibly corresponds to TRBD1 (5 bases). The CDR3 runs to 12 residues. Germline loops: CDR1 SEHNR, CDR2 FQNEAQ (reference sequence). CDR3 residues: CAAGRVNYGYTF. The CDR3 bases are TGTGCGGCAGGGAGGGTTAACTATGGCTACACCTTC.

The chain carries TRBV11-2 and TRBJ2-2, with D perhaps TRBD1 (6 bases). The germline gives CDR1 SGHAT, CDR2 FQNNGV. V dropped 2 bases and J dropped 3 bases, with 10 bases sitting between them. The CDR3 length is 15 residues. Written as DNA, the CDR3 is TGTGCCAGCAGCTTACCAGGGGCGGACACCGGGGAGCTGTTTTTT. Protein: CASSLPGADTGELFF.

The CDR3 loop reads CASPRQGHSGNTIYF. The CDR3 DNA follows: TGTGCCAGCCCCCGACAGGGCCACTCTGGAAACACCATATATTTT. The rearrangement joins TRBV27 to TRBJ1-3; 7 nucleotides agree with TRBD1. CDR1 MNHEY and CDR2 SMNVEV come from the germline V gene (reference sequence). The J segment lost 0 bases and the V segment lost 8 bases, leaving 7 bases of the junction unmatched. There are 15 residues in the CDR3.

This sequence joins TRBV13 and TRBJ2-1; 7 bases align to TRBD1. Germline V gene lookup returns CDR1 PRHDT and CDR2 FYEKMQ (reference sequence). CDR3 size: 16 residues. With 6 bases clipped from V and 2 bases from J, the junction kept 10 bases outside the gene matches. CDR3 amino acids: CASSSKRTGPYNEQFF. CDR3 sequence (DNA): TGTGCCAGCAGTTCCAAAAGGACAGGACCCTACAATGAGCAGTTCTTC.

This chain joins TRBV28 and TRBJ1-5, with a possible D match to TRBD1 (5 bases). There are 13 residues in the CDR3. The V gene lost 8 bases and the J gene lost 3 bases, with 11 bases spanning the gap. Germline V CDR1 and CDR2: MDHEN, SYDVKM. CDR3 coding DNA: TGTGCCAGCGGGACGGGGTTCAATCAGCCCCAGCATTTT. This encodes CASGTGFNQPQHF.

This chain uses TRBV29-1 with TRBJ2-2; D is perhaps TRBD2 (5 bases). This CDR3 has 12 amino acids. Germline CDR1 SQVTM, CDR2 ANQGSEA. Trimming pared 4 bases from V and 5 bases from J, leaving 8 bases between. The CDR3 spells CSVVRGTGELFF. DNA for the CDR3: TGCAGCGTTGTACGCGGGACCGGGGAGCTGTTTTTT.

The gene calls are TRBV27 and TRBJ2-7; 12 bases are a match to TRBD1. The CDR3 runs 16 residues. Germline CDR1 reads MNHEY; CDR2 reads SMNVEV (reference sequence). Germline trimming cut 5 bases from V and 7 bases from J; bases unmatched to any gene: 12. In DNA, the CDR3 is TGTGCCAGCAGTCCATGGCCGGGACAGGGGGCTGAGGAGCAGTACTTC. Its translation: CASSPWPGQGAEEQYF.

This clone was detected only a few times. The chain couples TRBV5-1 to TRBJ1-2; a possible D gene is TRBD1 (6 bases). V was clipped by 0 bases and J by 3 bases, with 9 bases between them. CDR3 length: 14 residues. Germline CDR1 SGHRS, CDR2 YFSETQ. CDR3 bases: TGCGCCAGCAGCTTGGAAGCAGGGGACTATGGCTACACCTTC. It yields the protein CASSLEAGDYGYTF.

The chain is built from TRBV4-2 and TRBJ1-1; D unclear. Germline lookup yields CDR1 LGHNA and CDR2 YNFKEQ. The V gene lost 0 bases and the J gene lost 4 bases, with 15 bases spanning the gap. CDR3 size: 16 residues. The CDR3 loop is CASSQDSSGRITEAFF. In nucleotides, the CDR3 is TGTGCCAGCAGCCAAGACTCGTCGGGCAGGATCACTGAAGCTTTCTTT.

CDR3 region: CASSSFGTSSNIQYF. The CDR3 DNA sequence: TGTGCCAGCAGCTCATTCGGGACTAGCTCAAACATTCAGTACTTC. This chain uses TRBV13 with TRBJ2-4; 9 bases map to TRBD2. CDR1 and CDR2 from the germline V gene are PRHDT and FYEKMQ (reference sequence). The V and J ends lost 4 bases and 6 bases, in that order; junction bases with no gene match: 7. The CDR3 is made up of 15 amino acids.

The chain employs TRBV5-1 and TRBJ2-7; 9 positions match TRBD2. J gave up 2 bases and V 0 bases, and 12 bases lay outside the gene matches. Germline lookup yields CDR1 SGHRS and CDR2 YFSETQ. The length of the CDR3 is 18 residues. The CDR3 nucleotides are TGCGCCAGCAGCTTGGTAGGTAGCGGGAGCCCCAGGGCCTACGAGCAGTACTTC. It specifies CASSLVGSGSPRAYEQYF. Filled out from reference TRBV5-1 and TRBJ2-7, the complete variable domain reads KAGVTQTPRYLIKTRGQQVTLSCSPISGHRSVSWYQQTPGQGLQFLFEYFSETQRNKGNFPGRFSGRQFSNSRSEMNVSTLELGDSALYLCASSLVGSGSPRAYEQYFGPGTRLTVT.

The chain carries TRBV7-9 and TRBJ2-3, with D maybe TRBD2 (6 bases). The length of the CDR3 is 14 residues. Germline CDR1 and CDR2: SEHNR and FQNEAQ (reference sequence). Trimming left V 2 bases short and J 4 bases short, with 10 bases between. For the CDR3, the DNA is TGTGCCAGCAGCTTACTACGGGACTCAGATACGCAGTATTTT. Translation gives CASSLLRDSDTQYF. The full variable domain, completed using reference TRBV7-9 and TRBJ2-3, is DTGVSQNPRHKITKRGQNVTFRCDPISEHNRLYWYRQTLGQGPEFLTYFQNEAQLEKSRLLSDRFSAERPKGSFSTLEIQRTEQGDSAMYLCASSLLRDSDTQYFGPGTRLTVL.

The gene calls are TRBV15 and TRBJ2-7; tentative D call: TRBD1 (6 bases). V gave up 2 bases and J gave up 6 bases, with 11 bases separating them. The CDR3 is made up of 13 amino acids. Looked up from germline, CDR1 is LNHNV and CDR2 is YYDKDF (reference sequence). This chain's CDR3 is CATSRPNRAEQYF. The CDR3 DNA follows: TGTGCCACCAGCAGACCTAACAGGGCCGAGCAGTACTTC.

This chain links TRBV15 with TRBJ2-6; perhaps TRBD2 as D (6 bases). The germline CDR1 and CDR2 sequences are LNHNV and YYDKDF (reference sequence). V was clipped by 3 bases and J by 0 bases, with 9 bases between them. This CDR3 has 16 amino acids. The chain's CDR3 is CATSREGSSGANVLTF. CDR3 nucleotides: TGTGCCACCAGCAGGGAGGGCAGCTCTGGGGCCAACGTCCTGACTTTC.

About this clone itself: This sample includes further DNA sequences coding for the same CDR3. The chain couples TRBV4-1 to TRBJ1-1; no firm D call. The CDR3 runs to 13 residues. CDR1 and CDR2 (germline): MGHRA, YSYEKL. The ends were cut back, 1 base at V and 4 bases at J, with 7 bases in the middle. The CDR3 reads CASSQGGSTEAFF. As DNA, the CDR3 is TGCGCCAGCAGCCAAGGGGGTAGCACTGAAGCTTTCTTT.

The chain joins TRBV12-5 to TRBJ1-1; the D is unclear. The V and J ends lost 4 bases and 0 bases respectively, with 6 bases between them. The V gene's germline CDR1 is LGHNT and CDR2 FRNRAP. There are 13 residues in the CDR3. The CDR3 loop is CASGSSMNTEAFF. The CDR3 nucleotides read TGTGCTAGTGGTTCCTCCATGAACACTGAAGCTTTCTTT. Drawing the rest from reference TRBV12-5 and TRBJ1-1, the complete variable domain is DARVTQTPRHKVTEMGQEVTMRCQPILGHNTVFWYRQTMMQGLELLAYFRNRAPLDDSGMPKDRFSAEMPDATLATLKIQPSEPRDSAVYFCASGSSMNTEAFFGQGTRLTVV.

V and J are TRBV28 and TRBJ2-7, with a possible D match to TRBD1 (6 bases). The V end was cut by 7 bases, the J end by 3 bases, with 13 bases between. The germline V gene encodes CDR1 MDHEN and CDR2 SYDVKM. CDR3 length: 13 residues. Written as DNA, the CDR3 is TGTGCCAGCACCGTCCGCAGGGGCTACGAGCAGTACTTC. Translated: CASTVRRGYEQYF. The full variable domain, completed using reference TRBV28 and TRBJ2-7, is DVKVTQSSRYLVKRTGEKVFLECVQDMDHENMFWYRQDPGLGLRLIYFSYDVKMKEKGDIPEGYSVSREKKERFSLILESASTNQTSMYLCASTVRRGYEQYFGPGTRLTVT.

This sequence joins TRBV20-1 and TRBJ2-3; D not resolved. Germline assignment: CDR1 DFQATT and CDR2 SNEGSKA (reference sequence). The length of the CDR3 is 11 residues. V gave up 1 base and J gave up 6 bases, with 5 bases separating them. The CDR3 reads CSARVVDTQYF. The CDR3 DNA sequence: TGCAGTGCTAGAGTTGTGGATACGCAGTATTTT.